This T cell receptor beta chain was identified during a study of blood T cell repertoires in COVID-19. The wider study: Sources were T cells, B-cell-depleted T cells, or PBMCs; the material itself was cDNA or gDNA.

This CDR3 region has 13 residues. The germline V and J ends were trimmed by 5 bases and 5 bases, with 9 bases remaining between them. Under the authors' procedure: Reference gene primer amplification yielded estimated nucleated cell counts. Sequencing was performed with immunoSEQ multiplex PCR; in TCRdb, only in-frame clones are kept and a portion is missing. The V and J calls and the clone size are those of that table, but D and trimming were determined from the DNA. Here the sample spans 90,000 or so clones, more than 70% being singletons. The gene calls are TRBV12-3 or TRBV12-4 and TRBJ2-2; D is unclear. Specimen: peripheral blood. This clonotype was obtained from a man aged 55 to 70 with acute or convalescent COVID-19. This chain's CDR3 is CASSLRSTGELFF. The CDR3 bases are TGTGCCAGCAGTCTGCGATCTACCGGGGAGCTGTTTTTT.